This TCR beta chain was recorded in a study of blood T cell repertoires in COVID-19. Whole-study context: Samples came from the United States, Italy and Spain, spanning acute and convalescent COVID-19. Sample material is recorded as cDNA or gDNA derived from T cells, B-cell-depleted T cells, or PBMCs.

The Seattle patients, enrolled during active infection, were followed longitudinally. In the original processing: Estimation of nucleated cell counts was performed using reference gene primer amplification. Some clones are missing from TCRdb's copy, which holds only in-frame ones; the method was immunoSEQ multiplex PCR. D and trimming were read from the DNA, whereas the V and J calls and clone size are those reported in that table. The table includes approximately 150,000 clones, 85% to 95% detected once. Germline lookup yields CDR1 LNHDA and CDR2 SQIVND (reference sequence). Trimming stripped 7 bases from V and 4 bases from J, with 16 bases between. There are 14 residues in the CDR3.

The source of this sequence is a woman aged 55-69 years with COVID-19, enrolled during active disease. V gene TRBV19 combines with J gene TRBJ1-1; D may be TRBD1 (6 bases). The sequenced sample was peripheral blood. The CDR3 bases are TGTGCCAGTACCCTGGGGGGAGGGGGCACTGAAGCTTTCTTT. Translating it yields CASTLGGGGTEAFF. Complete variable domain (other parts from reference TRBV19 and TRBJ1-1): DGGITQSPKYLFRKEGQNVTLSCEQNLNHDAMYWYRQDPGQGLRLIYYSQIVNDFQKGDIAEGYSVSREKKESFPLTVTSAQKNPTAFYLCASTLGGGGTEAFFGQGTRLTVV.